This TCR beta chain originates from a study of blood T cell repertoires in COVID-19. In the study overall: The analysed material was cDNA or gDNA that came from T cells, B-cell-depleted T cells, or PBMCs.

The CDR3 runs to 14 residues. Germline CDR1 MNHEY, CDR2 SVGAGI. The V gene end was trimmed by 5 bases and the J gene end by 1 base; junction bases not matched to a gene: 1. Sequencing used immunoSEQ multiplex PCR; TCRdb keeps in-frame clones, though not all of them. The sample consists of nearly 90,000 clones, less than 95% of them appearing once. The sequenced material came from peripheral blood. The clonotype originates from a man aged 18 to 35 with COVID-19, enrolled during active disease. The rearrangement links TRBV6-5 to TRBJ2-1; 8 bases fit TRBD1. CDR3 sequence: CASSRDRSYNEQFF. DNA for the CDR3: TGTGCCAGCAGTCGGGACAGGTCCTACAATGAGCAGTTCTTC.